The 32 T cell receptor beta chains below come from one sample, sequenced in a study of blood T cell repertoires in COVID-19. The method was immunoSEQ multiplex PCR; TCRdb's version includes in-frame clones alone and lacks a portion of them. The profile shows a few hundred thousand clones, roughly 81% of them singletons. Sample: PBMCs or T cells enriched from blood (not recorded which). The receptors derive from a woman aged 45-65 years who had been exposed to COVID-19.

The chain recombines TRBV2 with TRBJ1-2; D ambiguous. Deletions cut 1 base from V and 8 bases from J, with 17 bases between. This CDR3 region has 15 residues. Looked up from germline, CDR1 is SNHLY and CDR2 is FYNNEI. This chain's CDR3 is CASSEVRPNRGGYTF. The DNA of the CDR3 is TGTGCCAGCAGTGAAGTCCGGCCTAACCGCGGGGGCTACACCTTC.

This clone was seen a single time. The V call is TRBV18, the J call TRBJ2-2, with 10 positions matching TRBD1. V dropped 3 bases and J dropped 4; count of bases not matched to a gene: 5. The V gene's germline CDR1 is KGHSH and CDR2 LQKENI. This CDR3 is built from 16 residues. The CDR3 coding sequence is TGTGCCAGCTCACCCCCCGGGACAGGGGCCACCGGGGAGCTGTTTTTT. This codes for CASSPPGTGATGELFF.

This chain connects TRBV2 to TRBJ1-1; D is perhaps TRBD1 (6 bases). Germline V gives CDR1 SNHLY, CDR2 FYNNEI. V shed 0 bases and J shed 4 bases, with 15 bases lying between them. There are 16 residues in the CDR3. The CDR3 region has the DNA TGTGCCAGCAGTGAAGCGAGGGCAGGGGCAGGCACTGAAGCTTTCTTT. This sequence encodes CASSEARAGAGTEAFF.

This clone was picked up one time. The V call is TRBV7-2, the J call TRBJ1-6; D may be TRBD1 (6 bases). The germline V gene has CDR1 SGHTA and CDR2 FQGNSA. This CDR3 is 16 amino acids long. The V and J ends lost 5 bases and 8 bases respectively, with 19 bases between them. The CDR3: CASSAWPGEGDSPLHF. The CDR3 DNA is TGTGCCAGCAGCGCCTGGCCAGGGGAAGGAGATTCACCCCTCCACTTT.

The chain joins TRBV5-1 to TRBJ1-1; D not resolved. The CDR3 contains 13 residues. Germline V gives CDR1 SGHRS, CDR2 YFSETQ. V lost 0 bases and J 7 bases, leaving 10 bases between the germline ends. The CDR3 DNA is TGCGCCAGCAGCTTGGAGAGGGCATTTGAAGCTTTCTTT. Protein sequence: CASSLERAFEAFF. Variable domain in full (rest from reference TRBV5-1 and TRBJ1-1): KAGVTQTPRYLIKTRGQQVTLSCSPISGHRSVSWYQQTPGQGLQFLFEYFSETQRNKGNFPGRFSGRQFSNSRSEMNVSTLELGDSALYLCASSLERAFEAFFGQGTRLTVV.

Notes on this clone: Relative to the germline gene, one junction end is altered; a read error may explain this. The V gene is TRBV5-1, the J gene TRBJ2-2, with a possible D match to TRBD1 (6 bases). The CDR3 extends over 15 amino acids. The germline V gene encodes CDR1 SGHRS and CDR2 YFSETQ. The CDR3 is CASTLAYRDTGELFF. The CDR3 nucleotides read TGCGCCAGCACCTTGGCCTACAGGGACACCGGGGAGCTGTTTTTT.

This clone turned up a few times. In DNA, the CDR3 is TGTGCCAGCAGCCAGTTGACAGGGGAAGAATACTATGGCTACACCTTC. Translating it yields CASSQLTGEEYYGYTF. The chain links TRBV9 to TRBJ1-2; 8 positions match TRBD1. This CDR3 spans 16 amino acids. V was pared by 4 bases and J by 3 bases, with 11 bases of the junction left unmatched. Germline CDR1 and CDR2: SGDLS and YYNGEE.

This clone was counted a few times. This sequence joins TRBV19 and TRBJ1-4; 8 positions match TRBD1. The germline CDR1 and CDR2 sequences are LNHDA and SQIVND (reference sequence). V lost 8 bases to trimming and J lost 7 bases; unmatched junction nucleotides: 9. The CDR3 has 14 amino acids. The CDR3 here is CASATQGAGEKLFF. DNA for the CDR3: TGTGCCAGTGCAACCCAGGGGGCAGGTGAAAAACTGTTTTTT. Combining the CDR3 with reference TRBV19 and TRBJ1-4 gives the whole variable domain DGGITQSPKYLFRKEGQNVTLSCEQNLNHDAMYWYRQDPGQGLRLIYYSQIVNDFQKGDIAEGYSVSREKKESFPLTVTSAQKNPTAFYLCASATQGAGEKLFFGSGTQLSVL.

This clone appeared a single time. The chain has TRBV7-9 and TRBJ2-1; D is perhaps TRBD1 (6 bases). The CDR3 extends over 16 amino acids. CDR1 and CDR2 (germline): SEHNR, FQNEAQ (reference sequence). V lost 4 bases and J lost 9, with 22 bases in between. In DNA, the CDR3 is TGTGCCAGCAGCTCGATGCCGGTGGGGGCGATAGGTGAGCAGTTCTTC. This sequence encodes CASSSMPVGAIGEQFF.

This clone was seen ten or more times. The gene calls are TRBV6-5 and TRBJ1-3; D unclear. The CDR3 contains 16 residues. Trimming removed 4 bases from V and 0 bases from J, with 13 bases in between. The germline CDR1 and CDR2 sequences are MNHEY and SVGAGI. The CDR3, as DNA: TGTGCCAGCAGTTCCCAGGATCCCTCCTCTGGAAACACCATATATTTT. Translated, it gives CASSSQDPSSGNTIYF.

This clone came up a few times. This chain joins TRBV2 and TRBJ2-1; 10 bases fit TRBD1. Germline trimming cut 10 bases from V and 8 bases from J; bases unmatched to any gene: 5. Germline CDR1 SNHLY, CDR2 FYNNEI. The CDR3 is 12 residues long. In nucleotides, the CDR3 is TGTGCCACTGCAGGGACAGGGGATGAGCAGTTCTTC. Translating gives CATAGTGDEQFF.

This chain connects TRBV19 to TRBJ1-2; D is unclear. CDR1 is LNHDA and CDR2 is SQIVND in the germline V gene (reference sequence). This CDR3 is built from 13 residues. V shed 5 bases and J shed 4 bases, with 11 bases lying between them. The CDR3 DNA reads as TGTGCCAGTAGTCCCCGGGATCTCTATGGCTACACCTTC. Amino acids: CASSPRDLYGYTF.

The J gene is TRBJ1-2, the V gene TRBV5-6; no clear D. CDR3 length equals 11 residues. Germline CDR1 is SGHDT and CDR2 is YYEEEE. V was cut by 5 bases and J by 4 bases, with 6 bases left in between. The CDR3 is CASSSSYGYTF. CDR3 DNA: TGTGCCAGCAGTTCATCCTATGGCTACACCTTC.

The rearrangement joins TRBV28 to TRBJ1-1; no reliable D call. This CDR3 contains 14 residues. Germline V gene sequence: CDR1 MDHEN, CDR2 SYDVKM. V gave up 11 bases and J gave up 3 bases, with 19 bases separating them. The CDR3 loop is CAVKRPVVDTEAFF. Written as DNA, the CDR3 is TGTGCCGTCAAACGCCCGGTGGTGGACACTGAAGCTTTCTTT.

CDR3 sequence (DNA): TGTGCCAGCAGTTACAAGGGGCGTAATGAAAAACTGTTTTTT. This translates into CASSYKGRNEKLFF. V and J are TRBV6-2 or TRBV6-3 and TRBJ1-4; tentative D call: TRBD1 (5 bases). V lost 2 bases and J lost 4, with 8 bases in between. The CDR3 has 14 amino acids. Germline CDR1 MNHEY, CDR2 SVGEGT.

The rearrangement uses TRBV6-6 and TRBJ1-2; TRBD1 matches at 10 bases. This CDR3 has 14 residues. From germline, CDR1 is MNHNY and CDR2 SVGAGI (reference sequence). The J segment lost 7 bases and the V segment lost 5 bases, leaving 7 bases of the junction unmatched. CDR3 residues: CASSPDRGPVGYTF. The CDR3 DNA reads TGTGCCAGCAGTCCTGACAGGGGGCCTGTTGGCTACACCTTC.

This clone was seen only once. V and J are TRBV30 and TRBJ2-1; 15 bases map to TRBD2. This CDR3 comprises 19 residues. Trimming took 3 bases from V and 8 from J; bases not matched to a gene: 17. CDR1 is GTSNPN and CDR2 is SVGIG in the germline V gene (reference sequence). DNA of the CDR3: TGTGCCTGGAGCCCTCGGACTAGCGGGGGGGCGTATTTTCCTCATGAGCAGTTCTTC. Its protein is CAWSPRTSGGAYFPHEQFF.

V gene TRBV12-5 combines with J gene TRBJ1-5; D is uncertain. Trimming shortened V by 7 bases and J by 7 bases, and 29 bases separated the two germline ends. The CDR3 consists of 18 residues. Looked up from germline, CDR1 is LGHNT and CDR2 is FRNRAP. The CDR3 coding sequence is TGTGCTAGTGTTCAAAGGAGGCAATATTCGAGAGTTACCCAGCCCCAGCATTTT. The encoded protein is CASVQRRQYSRVTQPQHF.

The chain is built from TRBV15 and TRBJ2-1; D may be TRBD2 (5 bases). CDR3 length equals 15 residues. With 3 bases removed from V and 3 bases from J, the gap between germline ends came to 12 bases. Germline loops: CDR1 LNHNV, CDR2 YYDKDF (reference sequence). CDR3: CATSRDRTFYNEQFF. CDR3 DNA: TGTGCCACCAGCAGGGATAGGACTTTCTACAATGAGCAGTTCTTC. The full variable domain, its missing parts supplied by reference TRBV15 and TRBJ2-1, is DAMVIQNPRYQVTQFGKPVTLSCSQTLNHNVMYWYQQKSSQAPKLLFHYYDKDFNNEADTPDNFQSRRPNTSFCFLDIRSPGLGDTAMYLCATSRDRTFYNEQFFGPGTRLTVL.

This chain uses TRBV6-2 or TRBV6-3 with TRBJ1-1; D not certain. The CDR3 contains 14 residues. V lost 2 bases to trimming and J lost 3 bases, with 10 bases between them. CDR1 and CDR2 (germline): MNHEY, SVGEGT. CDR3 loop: CASSYDGRDTEAFF. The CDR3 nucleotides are TGTGCCAGCAGTTACGACGGGCGGGACACTGAAGCTTTCTTT.

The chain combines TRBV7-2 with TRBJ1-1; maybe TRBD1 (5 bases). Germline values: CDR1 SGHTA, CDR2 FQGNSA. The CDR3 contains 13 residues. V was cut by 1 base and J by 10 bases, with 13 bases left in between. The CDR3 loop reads CASSLEVDIRAFF. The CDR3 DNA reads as TGTGCCAGCAGCTTAGAAGTGGACATTCGAGCTTTCTTT.

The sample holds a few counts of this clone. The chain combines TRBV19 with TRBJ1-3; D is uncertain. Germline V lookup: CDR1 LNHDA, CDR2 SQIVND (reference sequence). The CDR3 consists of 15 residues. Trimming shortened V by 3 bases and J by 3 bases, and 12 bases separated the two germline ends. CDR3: CASSIATRSGNTIYF. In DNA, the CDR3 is TGTGCCAGTAGTATCGCGACGCGGAGTGGAAACACCATATATTTT.

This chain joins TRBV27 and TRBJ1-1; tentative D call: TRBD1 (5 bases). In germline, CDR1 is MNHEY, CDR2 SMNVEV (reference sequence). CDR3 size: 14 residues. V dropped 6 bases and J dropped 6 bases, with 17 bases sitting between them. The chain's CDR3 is CASSQETGRAEAFF. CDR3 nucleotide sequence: TGTGCCAGCAGCCAAGAAACAGGTCGTGCTGAAGCTTTCTTT.

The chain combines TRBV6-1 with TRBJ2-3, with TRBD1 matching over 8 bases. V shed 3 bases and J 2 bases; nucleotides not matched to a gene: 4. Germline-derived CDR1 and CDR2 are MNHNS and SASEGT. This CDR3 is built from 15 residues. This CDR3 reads CASSDGTGFTDTQYF. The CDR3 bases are TGTGCCAGCAGTGACGGGACAGGCTTCACAGATACGCAGTATTTT.

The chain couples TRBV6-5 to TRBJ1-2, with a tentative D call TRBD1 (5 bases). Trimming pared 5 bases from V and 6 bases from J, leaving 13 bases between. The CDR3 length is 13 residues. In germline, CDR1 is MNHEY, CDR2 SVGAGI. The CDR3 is CASSPGLIDGYTF. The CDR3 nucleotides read TGTGCCAGCAGTCCGGGACTTATAGATGGCTACACCTTC.

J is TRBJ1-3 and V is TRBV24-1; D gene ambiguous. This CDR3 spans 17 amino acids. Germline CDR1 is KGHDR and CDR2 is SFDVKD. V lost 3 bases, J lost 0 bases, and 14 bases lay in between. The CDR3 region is CATSDPVTGHSGNTIYF. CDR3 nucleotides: TGTGCCACCAGTGATCCCGTGACGGGTCACTCTGGAAACACCATATATTTT.

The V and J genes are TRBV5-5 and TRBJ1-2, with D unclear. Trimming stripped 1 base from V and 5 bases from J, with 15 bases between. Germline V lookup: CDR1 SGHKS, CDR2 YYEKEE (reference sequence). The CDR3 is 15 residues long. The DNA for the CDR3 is TGTGCCAGCAGCTTGCATGAGGGCCCCGAGTATGGCTACACCTTC. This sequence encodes CASSLHEGPEYGYTF.

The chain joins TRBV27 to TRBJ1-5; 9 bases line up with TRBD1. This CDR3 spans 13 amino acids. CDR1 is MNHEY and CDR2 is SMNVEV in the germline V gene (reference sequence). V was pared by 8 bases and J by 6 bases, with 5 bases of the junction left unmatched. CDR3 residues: CASAGTGSQPQHF. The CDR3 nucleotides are TGTGCCAGCGCCGGGACAGGGAGTCAGCCCCAGCATTTT.

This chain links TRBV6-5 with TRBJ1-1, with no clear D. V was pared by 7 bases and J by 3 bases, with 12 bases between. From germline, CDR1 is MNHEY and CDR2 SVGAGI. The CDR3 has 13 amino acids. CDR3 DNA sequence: TGTGCCAGCACCCTCAGACGGGACACTGAAGCTTTCTTT. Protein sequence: CASTLRRDTEAFF.

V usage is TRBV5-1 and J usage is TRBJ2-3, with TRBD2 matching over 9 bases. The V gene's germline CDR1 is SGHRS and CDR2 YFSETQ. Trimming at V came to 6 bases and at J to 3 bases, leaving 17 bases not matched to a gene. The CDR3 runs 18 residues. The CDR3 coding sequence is TGCGCCAGCACCCCTCTCTTGCTTGCGGGGGGGCCGACAGATACGCAGTATTTT. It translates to CASTPLLLAGGPTDTQYF.

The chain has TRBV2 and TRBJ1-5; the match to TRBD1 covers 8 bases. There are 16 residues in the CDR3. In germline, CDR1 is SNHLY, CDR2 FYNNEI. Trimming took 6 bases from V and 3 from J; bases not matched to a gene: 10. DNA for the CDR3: TGTGCCAGCAGGACCCCGGACAGGGAGGACAATCAGCCCCAGCATTTT. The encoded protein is CASRTPDREDNQPQHF.

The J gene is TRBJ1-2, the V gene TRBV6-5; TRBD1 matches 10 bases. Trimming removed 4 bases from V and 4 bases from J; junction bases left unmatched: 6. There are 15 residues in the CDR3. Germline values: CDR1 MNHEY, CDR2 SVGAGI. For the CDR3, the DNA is TGTGCCAGCAGTTCCGAGGGACAGGGGTTCTATGGCTACACCTTC. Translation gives CASSSEGQGFYGYTF.